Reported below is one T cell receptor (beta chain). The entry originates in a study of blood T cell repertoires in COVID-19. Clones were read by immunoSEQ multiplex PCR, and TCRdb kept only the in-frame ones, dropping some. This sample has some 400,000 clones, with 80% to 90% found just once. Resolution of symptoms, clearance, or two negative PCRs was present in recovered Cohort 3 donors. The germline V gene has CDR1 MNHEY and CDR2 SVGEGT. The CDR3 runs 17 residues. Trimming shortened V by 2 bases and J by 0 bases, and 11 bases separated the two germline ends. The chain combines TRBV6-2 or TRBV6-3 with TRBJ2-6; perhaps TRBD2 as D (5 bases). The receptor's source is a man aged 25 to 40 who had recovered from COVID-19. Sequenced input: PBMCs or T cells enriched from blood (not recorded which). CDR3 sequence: CASSYNAGISGANVLTF. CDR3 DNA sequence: TGTGCCAGCAGTTACAATGCCGGGATCTCTGGGGCCAACGTCCTGACTTTC.